These T cell receptor beta chains were read from a single sample in a study of blood T cell repertoires in COVID-19. The repertoire was sequenced with immunoSEQ multiplex PCR; TCRdb's copy has only in-frame clones and lacks some. The repertoire holds over 200,000 clones, with 84% as singletons. Input material: peripheral blood. The source of these receptors is a woman aged 45 to 65 with active or convalescent COVID-19. The CDR3 runs from the conserved cysteine through the conserved F or W. The D gene is left open where the match is weak. The size of a clone is reported for some rows only, either as once, few or many, or as a class for expanded clones.

d_gene,j_gene,v_gene,abundance,CDR3nt,CDR3aa
.,TRBJ1-3,TRBV28,.,TGTGCCAGCAGTACAGGGCCTGGAAACACCATATATTTT,CASSTGPGNTIYF
TRBD1,TRBJ2-2,TRBV6-6,.,TGTGCCAGCAGGCCCGGGACAGGGAACACCGGGGAGCTGTTTTTT,CASRPGTGNTGELFF
.,TRBJ1-1,TRBV28,.,TGTGCCAGCAGTTTAGGAGGGGCGCCCATGAACACTGAAGCTTTCTTT,CASSLGGAPMNTEAFF
TRBD1,TRBJ2-3,TRBV10-3,.,TGTGCCATCAGAGAGGACAGGATCACCGCAGATACGCAGTATTTT,CAIREDRITADTQYF
.,TRBJ2-7,TRBV29-1,.,TGCAGCGTTGATCCAGTGCCGAGCGAGGGAAACCACGAGCAGTACTTC,CSVDPVPSEGNHEQYF
TRBD1,TRBJ1-2,TRBV28,.,TGTGCCAGCAGGGGGACAGGGACAAATGGCTACACCTTC,CASRGTGTNGYTF
TRBD1,TRBJ1-2,TRBV10-2,.,TGCGCCAGCAGTGATGGGGGACAGGGGTCCCCTTCGAACTATGGCTACACCTTC,CASSDGGQGSPSNYGYTF
.,TRBJ1-1,TRBV11-2,.,TGTGCCAGCAGCACCTACAGGGAGGGTACTGAAGCTTTCTTT,CASSTYREGTEAFF
.,TRBJ1-5,TRBV24-1,.,TGTGCCACCAGTGATGTCTTCAGCAATCAGCCCCAGCATTTT,CATSDVFSNQPQHF
.,TRBJ1-1,TRBV27,.,TGTGCCAGCACCTCGGGATTTGGGAACACTGAAGCTTTCTTT,CASTSGFGNTEAFF
TRBD1,TRBJ1-2,TRBV5-1,.,TGCGCCAGCAGCTCGGAACCCCGGGACAGGCTGGTGTTC,CASSSEPRDRLVF
TRBD2,TRBJ2-5,TRBV6-4,.,TGTGCCAGCGCCGAGACTAGCGGAGAGACCCAGTACTTC,CASAETSGETQYF
.,TRBJ2-6,TRBV11-2,few,TGTGCCAGCAGCGAAACTTCCTCTGGGGCCAACGTCCTGACTTTC,CASSETSSGANVLTF
.,TRBJ1-2,TRBV10-3,.,TGTGCCAGCGCTGGACAGCAATCCTATGGCTACACCTTC,CASAGQQSYGYTF
.,TRBJ1-5,TRBV18,.,TGTGCCAGCTCACCCCCAGGGCAGGCAGGCAATCAGCCCCAGCATTTT,CASSPPGQAGNQPQHF
TRBD1,TRBJ2-5,TRBV4-1,.,TGCGCCAGCAGCCAAGAAGGAACAGGGGGAGTCGGGAAGACCCAGTACTTC,CASSQEGTGGVGKTQYF
.,TRBJ2-7,TRBV6-5,.,TGTGCCAGCAGTTACTCCGGACAGCTAACCTCCTACGAGCAGTACTTC,CASSYSGQLTSYEQYF
TRBD2,TRBJ2-7,TRBV3-1/TRBV3-2,.,TGTGCCAGCAGCCATACGGGACTAGCGGCCTACGAGCAGTACTTC,CASSHTGLAAYEQYF
TRBD2,TRBJ2-1,TRBV7-2,.,TGTGCCAGCAGCTTATACGCTAGCGGGGGCTATGAGCAGTTCTTC,CASSLYASGGYEQFF
TRBD1,TRBJ2-5,TRBV5-1,once,TGCGCCAGCAGCCCAGGGGGCTGGGGAGAGACCCAGTACTTC,CASSPGGWGETQYF
.,TRBJ1-1,TRBV12-5,.,TGTGCTAGTGGTTCCTACACTGAAGCTTTCTTT,CASGSYTEAFF
.,TRBJ1-5,TRBV27,.,TGTGCCAGCAGTTTATCTTATAGCAATCAGCCCCAGCATTTT,CASSLSYSNQPQHF
TRBD2,TRBJ2-1,TRBV28,.,TGTGCCAGCAGTTTCTCAGCGGGAGGGCCCCTCTTC,CASSFSAGGPLF
.,TRBJ1-2,TRBV28,.,TGTGCCAGCAGTCTTGTAGTCTTTCCCAACAGGGACTATGGCTACACCTTC,CASSLVVFPNRDYGYTF
.,TRBJ2-5,TRBV25-1,.,TGTGCCAGCAGTGAACTCAGGGGAGGGTATCAAGAGACCCAGTACTTC,CASSELRGGYQETQYF
TRBD2,TRBJ2-5,TRBV20-1,once,TGCAGTGTCCAGGGAGGGGAGACCCAGTACTTC,CSVQGGETQYF
TRBD1,TRBJ1-6,TRBV18,.,TGTGCCAGCTCCCAAAACCCGGGACAGGGGGGTTCACCCCTCCACTTT,CASSQNPGQGGSPLHF
TRBD1,TRBJ2-3,TRBV4-1,.,TGCGCCAGCCGACCCCCGGGACAGGGCACAGATACGCAGTATTTT,CASRPPGQGTDTQYF
.,TRBJ1-1,TRBV4-2,.,TGTGCCAGCAGCCAAGATATAATGACTGAAGCTTTCTTT,CASSQDIMTEAFF
TRBD2,TRBJ2-1,TRBV5-4,once,TGTGCCAGCAGCTTGCTCACTAGCGGGGGGAATGAGCAGTTCTTC,CASSLLTSGGNEQFF
.,TRBJ1-5,TRBV2,.,TGTGCCAGCAGTTACGGACAGCCCAGCAATCAGCCCCAGCATTTT,CASSYGQPSNQPQHF
TRBD1,TRBJ2-7,TRBV25-1,.,TGTGCCAGCAGTGCTCAAACCGGGACAGGGTCCTACGAGCAGTACTTC,CASSAQTGTGSYEQYF
TRBD1,TRBJ2-2,TRBV10-1,medium-sized,TGCGCCAGCAGTGCACAAGGGACAGGGGGGCCCGGGGAGCTGTTTTTT,CASSAQGTGGPGELFF
.,TRBJ2-7,TRBV9,.,TGTGCCAGCAGCCCCGATCTGGGCACAGCCTCCTACGAGCAGTACTTC,CASSPDLGTASYEQYF
TRBD2,TRBJ2-5,TRBV29-1,.,TGCAGCGTTGTAGGCGGGAGCTTTACCCAAGAGACCCAGTACTTC,CSVVGGSFTQETQYF
.,TRBJ2-1,TRBV5-1,few,TGCGCCAGCAGCTCGGGTGTAGGCCAAAGTTTCTTC,CASSSGVGQSFF
TRBD1,TRBJ1-2,TRBV5-1,.,TGCGCCAGCAGCTTTTCAGGGGGCTATGGCTACACCTTC,CASSFSGGYGYTF
TRBD2,TRBJ2-3,TRBV7-3,.,TGTGCCAGCAGCTTAATGACTAGCGGGAGTGCAGATACGCAGTATTTT,CASSLMTSGSADTQYF